The entry that follows covers one T cell receptor beta chain sequence. Its antigen is not yet known. The sample holds no much larger clone one base away, and base qualities are not on file. The data are from a study of regulatory T cells in long-lasting Graves disease (dated by TCRdb to the early 2020s). Broadly, across the study: Persistent Graves' disease meant more than 5 years of antithyroid drug treatment with TSH receptor autoantibodies that stayed positive. Patients with persistent Graves' disease were compared with patients with newly diagnosed Graves' disease using TCR sequencing and RNA sequencing of peripheral blood. The study took place in China and was registered as a clinical trial. A total of around 33 samples were covered by TCR sequencing, comprising roughly 13 persistent and some 20 newly diagnosed Graves' disease patients. In the clinical cohort, patients with persistent Graves' disease had used antithyroid drugs for an average of about 10.3 years.

This sample's time point label indicates: persistent/refractory GD, antithyroid drugs over 5 years with positive TRAb. For both TCR sequencing and RNA sequencing, RNA was extracted from PBMCs using TRIzol. Graves' disease was diagnosed according to American Thyroid Association guidelines. Patients for the study were recruited at an endocrinology department in Xi'an, China. From each patient, nine milliliters of peripheral blood was collected into an EDTA anticoagulant tube. Ficoll Paque Plus density gradient separation was used to isolate PBMCs, and no further T cell sorting was performed. RNA quality was checked with an Agilent 2100 Bioanalyzer and agarose gel, and concentration with a NanoDrop 2000. Receptor libraries were prepared by multiplex PCR. TCRdb shows the sequencer as Illumina HiSeq 4000. TCR beta libraries were built with iRepertoire HTBI primers and Arm-PCR amplification of CDR3 regions. PCR products were gel purified before sequencing. Under the source paper's analysis protocol: Across samples, 60 to 80 TRBV and over 11 TRBJ segments were identified and used for gene usage analysis of CDR3 amino acid clonotypes. COPE and FqMerger were used to merge the filtered high-quality paired reads into contigs. Contigs were aligned with BLAST to IMGT TRBV, TRBD and TRBJ reference genes, and CDR3 was defined per IMGT. Highly expanded clones were defined as clonotypes with a frequency above 0.1%. Shannon entropy served as the measure of repertoire diversity, while the Gini coefficient captured V-J evenness. A clonotype found in more than one individual was treated as public. TCRdb reprocessed the public reads (quality trimming at Q25 with fastp, clone calling with MiXCR) and kept in-frame beta chains. Each entry is one CDR3 protein sequence, shown with its most common DNA and genes. TCRdb, not the authors, supplied the V and J calls. This sample lists hundreds of thousands of distinct CDR3 sequences; around a fifth were detected once. The ten most abundant clones make up more than 6% of the sample.

Broader findings and caveats from the paper: Persistent disease showed preferential use of TRBV28, TRBJ1-2 and TRBJ2-5, whereas newly diagnosed disease favored TRBV20-1 and TRBJ2-1. Because the primary lesion, thyroid tissue, could not be accessed, the study looked at peripheral blood alone. Persistent patients shared more public clonotypes among themselves (2,741) than newly diagnosed patients did (more than 950). Only the TCR beta chain was sequenced and analyzed. The small sample size was acknowledged by the authors as a limitation that may reduce accuracy. Lower TCR Shannon entropy and fewer highly expanded clones were observed in persistent Graves' disease patients than in newly diagnosed patients, which suggested clonal expansion.

The CDR3 contains 12 residues, cysteine and phenylalanine counted. The entry retains the CDR3 DNA only, 36 bases that are in frame from base 1. The germline V gene encodes CDR1 SGDLS and CDR2 YYNGEE. At the junction V is shortened by 0 bases and J by 10 bases, with 8 bases in between. The sample in question was peripheral blood mononuclear cells (PBMCs), obtained when the disease was refractory, from a patient treated with antithyroid drugs. The V and J segments used are TRBV9 and TRBJ2-1, with an unclear D gene assignment. This receptor was taken from a female donor with Graves disease. Read as DNA, the sequence is TGTGCCAGCAGCGTAGGGGTAGCCGAGCAGTTCTTC. Its translation reads: CASSVGVAEQFF.